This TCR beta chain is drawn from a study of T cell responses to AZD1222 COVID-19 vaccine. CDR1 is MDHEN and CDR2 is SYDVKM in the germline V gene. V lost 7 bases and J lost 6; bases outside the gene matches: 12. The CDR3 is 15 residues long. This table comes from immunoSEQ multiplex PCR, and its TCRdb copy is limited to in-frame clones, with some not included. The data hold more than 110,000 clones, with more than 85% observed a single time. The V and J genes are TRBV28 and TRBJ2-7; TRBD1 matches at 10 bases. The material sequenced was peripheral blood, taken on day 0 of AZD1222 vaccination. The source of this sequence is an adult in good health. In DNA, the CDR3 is TGTGCCAGCACCACAGTCGGGACAGGGGTGACCGAGCAGTACTTC. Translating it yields CASTTVGTGVTEQYF.